One sample yielded the 20 T cell receptor beta chains listed below, sequenced in a study of identical twins. TCRdb used MiXCR to reprocess the 5' RACE reads, holding one entry per CDR3 protein. Here the sample spans 200,000 to 300,000 distinct CDR3 sequences, around 7.6% being singletons. The same data also contributed to another study, on yellow fever vaccine responses in identical twins.

Sequencing was done on a sample of CD8+ T cells sorted from blood. All receptors derive from a woman between 18 and 30 years old in good health.

The chain joins TRBV12-3 or TRBV12-4 to TRBJ2-7; D remains ambiguous. The CDR3 loop spans 12 amino acids. V lost 6 bases and J lost 6, with 12 bases in between. The CDR3 sequence: CASSPNVCEQYV. CDR3 nucleotide sequence: TGTGCCAGCAGCCCTAATGTGTGCGAGCAGTACGTC.

This clonotype was detected many times. The chain uses TRBV10-3 and TRBJ2-2; no reliable D call. V lost 3 bases to trimming and J lost 6 bases, with 5 bases between them. The CDR3 contains 12 residues. Germline V gives CDR1 ENHRY, CDR2 SYGVKD. The CDR3, as DNA: TGTGCCATCAGTGACGGGTCCGGGGAGCTGTTTTTT. Protein: CAISDGSGELFF.

The chain links TRBV4-1 to TRBJ2-7; D gene unclear. V lost 0 bases, J lost 3 bases, and 12 bases lay in between. CDR1 MGHRA and CDR2 YSYEKL come from the germline V gene. CDR3 length: 15 amino acids. CDR3: CASSQDVTGDYEQYF. The CDR3 bases are TGCGCCAGCAGCCAAGATGTTACCGGTGACTACGAGCAGTACTTC.

At least ten counts were recorded for this clonotype. The chain joins TRBV20-1 to TRBJ2-1; D remains unclear. This CDR3 has 15 residues. Trimming removed 0 bases from V and 6 bases from J, with 15 bases in between. The germline V gene encodes CDR1 DFQATT and CDR2 SNEGSKA (reference sequence). CDR3 sequence reads: CSARDRLVHGNEQFF. The CDR3 nucleotides read TGCAGTGCTAGAGATCGTCTAGTTCATGGCAATGAGCAGTTCTTC.

This clonotype has a count of ten or more. The chain joins TRBV5-5 to TRBJ2-1; D possibly matches TRBD1 or TRBD2 (5 bases each). Trimming shortened V by 0 bases and J by 9 bases, and 13 bases separated the two germline ends. CDR3 size: 14 residues. CDR1 and CDR2 (germline): SGHKS, YYEKEE (reference sequence). CDR3 sequence: CASSLVGTELEQFF. CDR3 DNA sequence: TGTGCCAGCAGCTTGGTTGGGACGGAGCTTGAGCAGTTCTTC.

The sample holds a few counts of this clonotype. The gene calls are TRBV29-1 and TRBJ1-1, with 11 bases that match TRBD1. Germline assignment: CDR1 SQVTM and CDR2 ANQGSEA. The CDR3 has 16 residues. Unmatched junction bases numbered 10, after V lost 1 base and J lost 6 bases. As DNA, the CDR3 is TGCAGCGTTGAAGTGAGGACAGGGGGCGCATTCGCTGAAGCTTTCTTT. Amino acids: CSVEVRTGGAFAEAFF.

This rearrangement joins TRBV7-6 to TRBJ1-1; possible D gene TRBD1, 6 bases. Trimming shortened V by 6 bases and J by 3 bases, and 11 bases separated the two germline ends. The length of the CDR3 is 13 residues. Germline CDR1 reads SGHVS; CDR2 reads FNYEAQ. CDR3 protein: CASRDSGDTEAFF. The DNA for the CDR3 is TGTGCCAGCAGGGACTCAGGGGACACTGAAGCTTTCTTT.

The chain couples TRBV15 to TRBJ2-5; TRBD2 is a possible D gene (5 bases). The CDR3 contains 13 residues. Germline CDR1 is LNHNV and CDR2 is YYDKDF (reference sequence). The V end lost 0 bases, the J end lost 5 bases, and 7 bases lay between the germline ends. The CDR3 is CATSRDREETQYF. The DNA of the CDR3 is TGTGCCACCAGCAGAGATAGGGAGGAGACCCAGTACTTC.

J is TRBJ2-1 and V is TRBV3-1, with TRBD1 matching over 7 bases. This CDR3 contains 17 residues. The V gene's germline CDR1 is LGHDT and CDR2 YNNKEL (reference sequence). V lost 1 base and J lost 3; bases outside the gene matches: 9. The CDR3 DNA sequence: TGTGCCAGCAGCCAAGTTCTAACAGGGGCCTACTACAATGAGCAGTTCTTC. It codes for CASSQVLTGAYYNEQFF.

Ten or more counts support this clonotype. The chain has TRBV11-1 and TRBJ2-2; no definite D call. V was pared by 3 bases and J by 0 bases, with 5 bases between. Germline V gene data show CDR1 as SGHAT and CDR2 as FQDESV (reference sequence). The CDR3 has 14 amino acids. The CDR3 loop is CASSFGPNTGELFF. The CDR3 DNA is TGTGCCAGCAGCTTTGGACCGAACACCGGGGAGCTGTTTTTT.

The rearrangement uses TRBV12-3 or TRBV12-4 and TRBJ2-1, with 10 bases identical to TRBD1. V lost 3 bases, J lost 11 bases, and 4 bases stayed unmatched. The CDR3 is 13 amino acids. The CDR3 DNA reads TGTGCCAGCAGTTTGGGACAGGGGTTAAAGCAGTTCTTC. This translates into CASSLGQGLKQFF.

The chain carries TRBV5-6 and TRBJ2-3; TRBD1 matches 9 bases. Germline loops: CDR1 SGHDT, CDR2 YYEEEE. The J segment lost 5 bases and the V segment lost 4 bases, leaving 5 bases of the junction unmatched. The CDR3 runs to 14 residues. The CDR3 loop reads CASSATGGLDTQYF. CDR3 nucleotide sequence: TGTGCCAGCAGCGCGACAGGGGGACTAGATACGCAGTATTTT.

The genes are TRBV27 and TRBJ2-7; 8 bases map to TRBD1. V lost 5 bases and J lost 2; bases outside the gene matches: 20. Germline assignment: CDR1 MNHEY and CDR2 SMNVEV (reference sequence). This CDR3 is 19 amino acids long. CDR3 sequence reads: CASSLQVRGQGFRTYEQYF. The CDR3 nucleotides read TGTGCCAGCAGTCTCCAGGTGCGTGGACAGGGATTTAGGACCTACGAGCAGTACTTC.

At least ten counts were recorded for this clonotype. The chain has TRBV7-8 and TRBJ1-2; 7 bases fit TRBD1. The junction had 3 bases not matched to a gene; V was cut back by 5 bases and J by 0 bases. This CDR3 has 14 residues. Germline assignment: CDR1 SGHVS and CDR2 FQNEAQ. The DNA of the CDR3 is TGTGCCAGCAGCCCGACAGGGACTAACTATGGCTACACCTTC. Translated, it gives CASSPTGTNYGYTF.

Only a few counts were recorded for this clonotype. V and J are TRBV28 and TRBJ1-1; D remains ambiguous. V gave up 5 bases and J gave up 0 bases, with 13 bases separating them. Germline V gives CDR1 MDHEN, CDR2 SYDVKM. This CDR3 has 15 amino acids. Here the CDR3 reads CASSTKTEMNTEAFF. In nucleotides, the CDR3 is TGTGCCAGCAGTACAAAAACAGAGATGAACACTGAAGCTTTCTTT. The full variable domain, completed using reference TRBV28 and TRBJ1-1, is DVKVTQSSRYLVKRTGEKVFLECVQDMDHENMFWYRQDPGLGLRLIYFSYDVKMKEKGDIPEGYSVSREKKERFSLILESASTNQTSMYLCASSTKTEMNTEAFFGQGTRLTVV.

V is TRBV28 and J is TRBJ2-6, with no clear D. CDR1 and CDR2 (germline): MDHEN, SYDVKM. The ends were cut back, 3 bases at V and 4 bases at J, with 19 bases in the middle. CDR3 length: 18 residues. CDR3 region: CASSFLTVEFLGANVLTF. The DNA of the CDR3 is TGTGCCAGCAGTTTCTTGACGGTGGAATTCCTAGGGGCCAACGTCCTGACTTTC.

There are a few counts of this clonotype. The J gene is TRBJ1-6, the V gene TRBV27; D is possibly TRBD1 (6 bases). The CDR3 runs to 14 residues. Per germline, CDR1 MNHEY and CDR2 SMNVEV (reference sequence). Trimming cost V 2 bases and J 15 bases, with 17 bases left between them. CDR3 bases: TGTGCCAGCAGTTTAGACCAGGGGATGAGGAACCTCCACTTT. Protein: CASSLDQGMRNLHF.

This chain uses TRBV4-1 with TRBJ2-1; maybe TRBD2 (5 bases). V lost 0 bases, J lost 8 bases, and 14 bases lay in between. Germline-derived CDR1 and CDR2 are MGHRA and YSYEKL. The CDR3 is 15 residues long. The CDR3 coding sequence is TGCGCCAGCAGCCAAGATCAGGAAGGGAGATATGAGCAGTTCTTC. This gives the protein CASSQDQEGRYEQFF.

This clonotype has a count of ten or more. The CDR3 protein is CASSQDTSSYEQYV. The DNA for the CDR3 is TGCGCCAGCAGCCAAGATACCAGCTCCTACGAGCAGTACGTC. The chain recombines TRBV4-1 with TRBJ2-7; the D is unclear. CDR1 is MGHRA and CDR2 is YSYEKL in the germline V gene. V lost 0 bases to trimming and J lost 0 bases, with 6 bases between them. The CDR3 loop spans 14 amino acids.

This clonotype showed up many times. This sequence joins TRBV5-1 and TRBJ2-1; D gene unclear. Germline V gene sequence: CDR1 SGHRS, CDR2 YFSETQ. V was trimmed by 4 bases and J by 1 base, leaving 6 bases between them. The CDR3 has 13 residues. CDR3 loop: CASSPVSYNEQFF. CDR3 DNA sequence: TGCGCCAGCAGCCCGGTATCCTACAATGAGCAGTTCTTC.